Each of the 19 T cell receptor beta chains below was sequenced from the same sample in a study of blood T cell repertoires in COVID-19. Profiling relied on immunoSEQ multiplex PCR, and the TCRdb table lists in-frame clones only, not all of them. Here the sample spans 250,000 or so clones, roughly 89% being singletons. Sequencing was carried out using peripheral blood. These receptors were obtained from a woman aged 40-49 years who had recovered from COVID-19.

This chain uses TRBV5-4 with TRBJ2-1, with 12 bases lining up with TRBD2. Germline trimming cut 0 bases from V and 8 bases from J; bases unmatched to any gene: 6. The CDR3 totals 16 residues. Per germline, CDR1 SGHNT and CDR2 YYREEE (reference sequence). The CDR3 region is CASSLVGTSGRDEQFF. As DNA, the CDR3 is TGTGCCAGCAGCTTGGTAGGGACTAGCGGGCGCGATGAGCAGTTCTTC.

The rearrangement links TRBV4-1 to TRBJ2-5; D gene uncertain. Germline values: CDR1 MGHRA, CDR2 YSYEKL. The CDR3 loop spans 13 amino acids. V was cut by 1 base and J by 2 bases, with 5 bases left in between. CDR3 DNA sequence: TGCGCCAGCAGCCAAGCACTACAAGAGACCCAGTACTTC. It codes for CASSQALQETQYF.

The V gene is TRBV6-6, the J gene TRBJ2-3; the match to TRBD2 covers 11 bases. Per the germline V gene, CDR1 is MNHNY and CDR2 is SVGAGI (reference sequence). V shed 6 bases, J shed 3 bases, and the junction held 5 bases outside the gene matches. The CDR3 contains 15 residues. The CDR3 nucleotides read TGTGCCAGCAGACTAGCGGGAGATGGAACAGATACGCAGTATTTT. It is translated as CASRLAGDGTDTQYF.

The V and J genes are TRBV19 and TRBJ2-7; 8 nucleotides agree with TRBD1. V lost 5 bases, J lost 3 bases, and 12 bases stayed unmatched. CDR3 length: 16 amino acids. The V gene's germline CDR1 is LNHDA and CDR2 SQIVND (reference sequence). This CDR3 is CASSSTVARGLYEQYF. CDR3 in DNA: TGTGCCAGTAGTTCAACCGTCGCCAGGGGGCTCTACGAGCAGTACTTC.

The V gene is TRBV19, the J gene TRBJ1-5; 7 nucleotides line up with TRBD1. The junction had 9 bases not matched to a gene; V was cut back by 3 bases and J by 4 bases. Germline CDR1 LNHDA, CDR2 SQIVND (reference sequence). This CDR3 spans 16 amino acids. CDR3 loop: CASSIRAGGHNQPQHF. The CDR3 nucleotides are TGTGCCAGTAGTATTAGGGCAGGGGGTCATAATCAGCCCCAGCATTTT.

This rearrangement joins TRBV28 to TRBJ1-1; 8 bases are shared with TRBD1. J lost 0 bases, V lost 2 bases, and 2 bases had no gene match. The CDR3 loop spans 15 amino acids. Germline values: CDR1 MDHEN, CDR2 SYDVKM. The CDR3 sequence is CASSLQGALNTEAFF. In nucleotides, the CDR3 is TGTGCCAGCAGTTTACAGGGGGCGCTGAACACTGAAGCTTTCTTT.

The chain has TRBV11-2 and TRBJ1-5; D unclear. The CDR3 runs to 15 residues. V was trimmed by 0 bases and J by 1 base, leaving 7 bases between them. Germline values: CDR1 SGHAT, CDR2 FQNNGV. The CDR3 sequence: CASSLDSLSNQPQHF. CDR3 nucleotides: TGTGCCAGCAGCTTAGATAGTCTGAGCAATCAGCCCCAGCATTTT.

This rearrangement joins TRBV11-2 to TRBJ2-3; TRBD2 might be the D (5 bases). Germline V CDR1 and CDR2: SGHAT, FQNNGV. The ends were cut back, 4 bases at V and 5 bases at J, with 16 bases in the middle. This CDR3 contains 15 residues. CDR3 residues: CASSSPGNPIDTQYF. DNA for the CDR3: TGTGCCAGCAGCTCACCCGGGAATCCCATAGATACGCAGTATTTT. The full variable domain, rest sourced from reference TRBV11-2 and TRBJ2-3, is EAGVAQSPRYKIIEKRQSVAFWCNPISGHATLYWYQQILGQGPKLLIQFQNNGVVDDSQLPKDRFSAERLKGVDSTLKIQPAKLEDSAVYLCASSSPGNPIDTQYFGPGTRLTVL.

This chain's CDR3 is CATSDLSYGQAQETQYF. The CDR3 coding sequence is TGTGCCACCAGTGATTTGAGCTACGGACAGGCTCAAGAGACCCAGTACTTC. This chain uses TRBV24-1 with TRBJ2-5; 7 bases line up with TRBD1. This CDR3 is built from 17 residues. Losses at the gene ends were 0 bases for V and 2 bases for J; bases not matched to a gene: 8. Germline V lookup: CDR1 KGHDR, CDR2 SFDVKD.

V usage is TRBV29-1 and J usage is TRBJ2-3; perhaps TRBD2 as D (7 bases). Germline V gene sequence: CDR1 SQVTM, CDR2 ANQGSEA. The CDR3 sequence is 15 residues long. Trimming cost V 4 bases and J 8 bases, with 22 bases left between them. This CDR3 reads CSVALLAQKDSTQYF. DNA for the CDR3: TGCAGCGTTGCCCTACTAGCGCAGAAGGACAGTACGCAGTATTTT.

The V and J genes are TRBV11-2 and TRBJ1-1; D is uncertain. The CDR3 contains 13 residues. The V gene's germline CDR1 is SGHAT and CDR2 FQNNGV. V shed 3 bases and J shed 1 base, with 6 bases lying between them. The CDR3 DNA is TGTGCCAGCAGCTTGATAGAGAACACTGAAGCTTTCTTT. It encodes CASSLIENTEAFF.

This chain uses TRBV7-9 with TRBJ2-3, with D tentatively TRBD1 (5 bases). Deletions cut 5 bases from V and 4 bases from J, with 22 bases between. Germline lookup yields CDR1 SEHNR and CDR2 FQNEAQ (reference sequence). CDR3 length equals 17 residues. The CDR3 bases are TGTGCCAGCAGCACAAGACAGCCCGGTGTTTTGTCAGATACGCAGTATTTT. It encodes CASSTRQPGVLSDTQYF.

The CDR3 protein is CASSYTGQASSYEQYF. As DNA, the CDR3 is TGTGCCAGCAGTTACACTGGACAGGCGAGCTCCTACGAGCAGTACTTC. The chain uses TRBV6-5 and TRBJ2-7; TRBD1 matches 7 bases. Germline V gene lookup returns CDR1 MNHEY and CDR2 SVGAGI. V was pared by 2 bases and J by 0 bases, with 7 bases of the junction left unmatched. CDR3 size: 16 residues.

The chain carries TRBV18 and TRBJ2-7; 7 nucleotides match TRBD1. Germline CDR1 reads KGHSH; CDR2 reads LQKENI. J lost 3 bases, V lost 2 bases, and 7 bases had no gene match. CDR3 length: 15 residues. CDR3: CASSPAGTAIYEQYV. DNA for the CDR3: TGTGCCAGCTCACCAGCCGGGACAGCCATCTACGAGCAGTACGTC.

The chain uses TRBV19 and TRBJ2-7, with D unclear. Germline CDR1 reads LNHDA; CDR2 reads SQIVND (reference sequence). Trimming shortened V by 3 bases and J by 0 bases, and 6 bases separated the two germline ends. The CDR3 has 13 residues. For the CDR3, the DNA is TGTGCCAGTAGTATCACAGCCTCCTACGAGCAGTACTTC. Amino acids: CASSITASYEQYF.

This clone was observed a handful of times. The J gene is TRBJ1-2, the V gene TRBV9; possibly TRBD1 for D (5 bases). Germline CDR1 reads SGDLS; CDR2 reads YYNGEE. V lost 4 bases and J lost 7, with 20 bases in between. The length of the CDR3 is 15 residues. The CDR3 DNA sequence: TGTGCCAGCAGCCCCCACACTGGGGGGATCGGTGGCTACACCTTC. Translated: CASSPHTGGIGGYTF.

This clone was observed once. V usage is TRBV9 and J usage is TRBJ1-1; 12 bases fit TRBD1. The trim removed 3 bases at V and 1 base at J, leaving 7 bases unmatched. The CDR3 totals 17 residues. Germline V gene lookup returns CDR1 SGDLS and CDR2 YYNGEE. The CDR3 sequence is CASSEGDRGLRNTEAFF. DNA for the CDR3: TGTGCCAGCAGCGAGGGGGACAGGGGGCTACGGAACACTGAAGCTTTCTTT. Together with reference TRBV9 and TRBJ1-1, the CDR3 gives the full variable domain: DSGVTQTPKHLITATGQRVTLRCSPRSGDLSVYWYQQSLDQGLQFLIQYYNGEERAKGNILERFSAQQFPDLHSELNLSSLELGDSALYFCASSEGDRGLRNTEAFFGQGTRLTVV.

This chain uses TRBV3-1 (or the pseudogene TRBV3-2) with TRBJ2-6, with TRBD1 identical over 7 bases. The ends lost 4 bases at V and 0 bases at J; junction bases unmatched: 6. Germline CDR1 LGHDT, CDR2 YNNKEL (reference sequence). This CDR3 contains 17 residues. Here the CDR3 DNA reads TGTGCCAGCAGCCTTAGACAGGGCGTCTCTGGGGCCAACGTCCTGACTTTC. Encoded protein: CASSLRQGVSGANVLTF.

The chain is built from TRBV10-3 and TRBJ1-3; 9 bases agree with TRBD1. Per the germline V gene, CDR1 is ENHRY and CDR2 is SYGVKD. This CDR3 is built from 14 residues. The junction had 13 bases not matched to a gene; V was cut back by 10 bases and J by 9 bases. The CDR3 loop reads CATVRGTGRATIYF. The CDR3 DNA sequence: TGTGCCACCGTACGAGGGACAGGGAGGGCCACCATATATTTT.